This T cell receptor (beta chain) came from a study of OX40 agonist ivuxolimab in advanced cancers. Some clones are missing from TCRdb's copy, which holds only in-frame ones; the method was immunoSEQ multiplex PCR. The table lists fewer than 85,000 clones, around nine tenths of them singletons, with about 0.45% in the top ten. Autoimmune disease history or systemic immunosuppression meant exclusion. This CDR3 is 16 amino acids long. Germline loops: CDR1 SGHNT, CDR2 YENEEA. V shed 5 bases, J shed 3 bases, and the junction held 9 bases outside the gene matches. This clonotype originated in an adult with an advanced solid tumor such as melanoma, head and neck, liver or kidney cancer. The V gene is TRBV11-3, the J gene TRBJ2-5; 10 bases line up with TRBD1. This specimen consisted of CD4+ or CD8+ T cells sorted from blood, obtained in a trial of the OX40 agonist ivuxolimab. The CDR3 nucleotides read TGTGCCAGCAGCCCCGGGGGAGGGACAGGGGAAGAGACCCAGTACTTC. This sequence encodes CASSPGGGTGEETQYF.